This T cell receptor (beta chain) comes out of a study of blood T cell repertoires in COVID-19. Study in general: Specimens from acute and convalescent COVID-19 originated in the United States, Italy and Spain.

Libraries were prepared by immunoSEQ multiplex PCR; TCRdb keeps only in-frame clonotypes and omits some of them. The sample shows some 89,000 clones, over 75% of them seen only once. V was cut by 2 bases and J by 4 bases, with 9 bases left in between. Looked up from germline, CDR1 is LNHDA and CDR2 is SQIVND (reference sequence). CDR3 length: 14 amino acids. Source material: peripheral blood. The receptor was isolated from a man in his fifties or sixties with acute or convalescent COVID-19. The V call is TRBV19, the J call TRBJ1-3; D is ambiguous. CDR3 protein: CASSISGFGNTIYF. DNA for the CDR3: TGTGCCAGTAGTATAAGCGGGTTCGGAAACACCATATATTTT. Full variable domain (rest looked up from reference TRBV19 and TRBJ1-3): DGGITQSPKYLFRKEGQNVTLSCEQNLNHDAMYWYRQDPGQGLRLIYYSQIVNDFQKGDIAEGYSVSREKKESFPLTVTSAQKNPTAFYLCASSISGFGNTIYFGEGSWLTVV.